Included here is one T cell receptor beta chain sequence, with context. Its antigen is currently not known. Per-nucleotide qualities are absent, and no much larger clonotype sits a single base away. The instrument was an Illumina NovaSeq 6000. cDNA libraries for TCRalpha and TCRbeta were prepared by 5'RACE using constant-segment primers, with sample barcodes and unique molecular identifiers added. Trizol reagent was used to extract RNA from every sample. Libraries were amplified in two PCR steps, with a second sample barcode and Illumina TruSeq adapters added in the second step. Sequencing of libraries was performed on an Illumina NovaSeq with 2 x 150 bp paired-end reads. The authors processed their data as follows. Reads were demultiplexed and collapsed into UMI-guided consensus sequences with migec v1.2.7. With mixcr v2.1.11, UMI consensuses were aligned to TRA and TRB V and J templates and assembled into clonotypes. Expanded or contracted clonotypes were those called significant by both edgeR and NoisET, with noise models trained on biological replicates. edgeR calls used a false discovery rate-adjusted p below 0.01 and a log2 fold-change threshold of 1. As an exploratory analysis of dynamics, max-normalized trajectories of the 1000 most abundant clonotypes were examined with PCA combined with hierarchical clustering. Separately sequenced CD4+ and CD8+ repertoires were used to assign a CD4 or CD8 phenotype to each responding clone. TCRdb's own reprocessing of the public reads used fastp at Q25 and MiXCR and kept productive beta chains. Under each unique CDR3 protein, matching rows form one entry showing the most common genes and DNA. The V and J calls and clone size come from TCRdb's table, not from the authors' own analysis. The sample table holds 190,000 or so distinct CDR3 sequences, of which 10% to 13% were seen once. The leading ten clones occupy under 3.5% of the sample.

This record comes from a study of T-cell memory formation after mild COVID-19 (dated by TCRdb to 2020 to 2023). In terms of the full investigation: Most TCR sequence clusters were specific to one of the two donors. T-cell clones expanding and contracting after mild COVID-19 in a couple of donors were tracked by longitudinal TCRalpha and TCRbeta repertoire sequencing. Two young, previously healthy adult volunteers made up the cohort, one male and one female. General findings and caveats noted by the study authors: Contracting CD4+ clones appeared mostly in the CM and EM memory subsets, whereas CD8+ clones were enriched in EMRA. Whether the second-wave clones peaking on day 37 were SARS-CoV-2 specific was not confirmed. Only a couple of mild cases were covered in the study, and larger cohorts including severe cases with pre-infection samples were considered necessary. Clones contracting from day 15 to 85 had balanced CD4/CD8 phenotypes, while a second wave expanding from day 15 to 37 was biased towards CD4+. The detection of some responding clones in pre-infection memory suggests that pre-existing cross-reactive memory T cells joined the SARS-CoV-2 response.

Ficoll-Paque density gradient centrifugation was the method used to isolate PBMCs. This clonotype originated in a young man who had mild COVID-19 (a few samples of this study predate the infection). The sample titles of this study are shuffled in the database, so cell type and time point are left out; the donor was told from shared clones. The sample comprised PBMCs or a T cell subset sorted from them (not recorded which).

In nucleotides, the sequence is TGCAGTGCTAGAGTAGCAGGGCGAAATCAGCCCCAGCATTTT. This sequence encodes CSARVAGRNQPQHF. The chain joins TRBV20-1 to TRBJ1-5; TRBD1 could be the D gene, as 5 bases match. The CDR3, from cysteine to phenylalanine, totals 14 residues. Just CDR3 DNA is preserved here, 42 bases in frame from base 1. The germline V gene (reference sequence) provides CDR1 DFQATT and CDR2 SNEGSKA. V gives up 1 base and J gives up 4 bases, and the segment between their germline ends measures 11 bases.